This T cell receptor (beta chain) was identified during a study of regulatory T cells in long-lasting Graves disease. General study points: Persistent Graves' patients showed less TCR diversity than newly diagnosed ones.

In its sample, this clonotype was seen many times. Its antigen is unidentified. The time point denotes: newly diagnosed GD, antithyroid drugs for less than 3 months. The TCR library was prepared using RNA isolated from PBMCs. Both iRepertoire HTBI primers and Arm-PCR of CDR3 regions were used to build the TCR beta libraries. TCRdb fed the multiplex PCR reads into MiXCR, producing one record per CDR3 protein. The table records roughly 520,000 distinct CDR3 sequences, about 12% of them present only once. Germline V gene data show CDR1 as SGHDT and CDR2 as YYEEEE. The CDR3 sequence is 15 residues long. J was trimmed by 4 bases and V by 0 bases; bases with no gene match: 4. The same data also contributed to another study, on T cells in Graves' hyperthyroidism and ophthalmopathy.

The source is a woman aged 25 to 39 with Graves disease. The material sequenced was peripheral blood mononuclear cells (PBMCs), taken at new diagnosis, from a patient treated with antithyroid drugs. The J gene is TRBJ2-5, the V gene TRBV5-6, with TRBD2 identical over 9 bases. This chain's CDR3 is CASSLGLAAGETQYF. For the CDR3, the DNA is TGTGCCAGCAGCTTGGGACTAGCGGCGGGAGAGACCCAGTACTTC.